This is a list of T cell receptor beta chains from one sample in a study of glioma-infiltrating T cells. TCRdb re-called the multiplex PCR reads through MiXCR, storing one row per CDR3 protein. Of 150,000 to 200,000 distinct CDR3 sequences in the sample, around 40% were seen once. The sample taken for sequencing was glioma tissue, nonneoplastic brain tissue, or PBMCs (not recorded which). The source is a human donor with low-grade glioma or glioblastoma, undergoing nonglioma brain surgery, or in good health (not recorded which). CDR3s include the opening cysteine and the closing phenylalanine or tryptophan.

TRBJ2-3	TRBV9	CASSPRPEVATQYF
TRBJ2-7	TRBV20-1	CSASLAGESWTYEQYF
TRBJ1-2	TRBV2	CASRGQVANYGYTF
TRBJ2-1	TRBV6-1	CASRGTGAKGEEFF
NA	TRBV20-1	CSARDLAGAFYEQFF
TRBJ1-3	TRBV18	CASSSGTVRAGNTIYF
TRBJ2-1	TRBV3-1	CASSPPELWGVPEQFF
TRBJ2-3	TRBV10-3	CAISESTSTDTQYF
TRBJ2-1	TRBV6-1	CASSFDSGSSYNEQFF
TRBJ1-5	TRBV5-1	CASSLYGSAKQPQHF
TRBJ2-5	TRBV20-1	CSARPLAEETQYF
TRBJ2-3	TRBV27	CASSSGKGGGTDTQYF
TRBJ2-6	TRBV27	CASTATAWANVLTF
TRBJ2-2	TRBV20-1	CSATMTNTGELFF
TRBJ2-7	TRBV6-2/TRBV6-3	CASSLLAGGLYELYF
TRBJ2-3	TRBV11-2	CASSPNSLPTDTQYF
TRBJ1-5	TRBV19	CASRGQGYGQPQHF
TRBJ2-7	TRBV7-2	CASSLRSSGASSYEQYF
TRBJ2-3	TRBV7-2	CASSLSLGPETTQYF
TRBJ2-3	TRBV28	CASSGESTDTQYF
TRBJ2-1	TRBV20-1	CSANRKLSYNEQFF
TRBJ2-1	TRBV12-5	CASASTVGEQFF
TRBJ2-7	TRBV28	CASSGSGRAEQYF
TRBJ2-3	TRBV3-1	CASSQGRLSGITDTQYF
TRBJ1-1	TRBV2	CASSEDILNTEAFF
TRBJ2-7	TRBV18	CASSGQGATYEQYF
TRBJ1-6	TRBV5-4	CASNQESERRDSPLHF
TRBJ1-4	TRBV2	CASSEALRGRNEKLFF
TRBJ1-2	TRBV7-2	CASSPSGQGLSGGYTF
TRBJ2-7	TRBV18	CASSRTHEKYF
TRBJ2-1	TRBV28	CASGQGFLGNEQFF
TRBJ2-7	TRBV7-8	CASSLQGTSGTSSYEQYF
TRBJ2-2	TRBV7-9	CASVTGAGAIGELFF
TRBJ1-1	TRBV6-1	CASTASGNTEAFF
TRBJ2-5	TRBV29-1	CSVQRLAGGETQYF
TRBJ1-2	TRBV20-1	CSATTGRNYGYTF
TRBJ2-1	TRBV4-1	CASSQEATDSYNEQFF
TRBJ2-3	TRBV14	CASSQADTRTDTQYF
TRBJ1-1	TRBV7-9	CASSFVRDTEAFF
TRBJ2-3	TRBV6-1	CASRADSGQADTQYF
TRBJ1-5	TRBV7-9	CASSLNSVNQPQHF